This T cell receptor (beta chain) was captured by sequencing in a study of T-cell memory formation after mild COVID-19. Regarding the study as a whole: Among contracting clones, CD4+ were mainly CM/EM and CD8+ enriched in EMRA.

This clonotype was observed at least ten times. No antigen is known for it. MiXCR was run by TCRdb on the 5' RACE reads, yielding one entry per CDR3 protein. The data show roughly 130,000 distinct CDR3 sequences, about 6% seen once. This CDR3 spans 19 amino acids. The germline V gene has CDR1 ENHRY and CDR2 SYGVKD. Trimming shortened V by 0 bases and J by 0 bases, and 18 bases separated the two germline ends. Sequencing was performed on PBMCs or a T cell subset sorted from them (not recorded which). The chain combines TRBV10-3 with TRBJ1-5; no clear D. The receptor was derived from an adult woman who had mild COVID-19 (a few samples of this study predate the infection). Cell type and time point are not known. The CDR3 region is CAISESLRGRAYSNQPQHF. The CDR3 bases are TGTGCCATCAGTGAGTCCTTGCGGGGTAGGGCATATAGCAATCAGCCCCAGCATTTT.